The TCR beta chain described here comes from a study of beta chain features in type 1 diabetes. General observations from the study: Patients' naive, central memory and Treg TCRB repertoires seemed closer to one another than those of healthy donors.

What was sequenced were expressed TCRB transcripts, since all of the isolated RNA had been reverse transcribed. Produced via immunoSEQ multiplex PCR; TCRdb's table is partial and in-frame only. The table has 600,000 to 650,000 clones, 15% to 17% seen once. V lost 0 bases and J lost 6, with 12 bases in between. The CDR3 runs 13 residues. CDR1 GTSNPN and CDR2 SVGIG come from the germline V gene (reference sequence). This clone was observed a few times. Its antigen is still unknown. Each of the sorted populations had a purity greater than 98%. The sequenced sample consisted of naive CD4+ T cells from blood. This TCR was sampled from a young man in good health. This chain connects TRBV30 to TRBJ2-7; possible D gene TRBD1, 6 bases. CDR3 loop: CAWSVQGLREQYF. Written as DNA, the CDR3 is TGTGCCTGGAGTGTACAGGGATTGCGCGAGCAGTACTTC.